This T cell receptor beta chain comes out of a study of molecular identifiers for immune sequencing clone quantification. Naive CD8 T cells were sorted as CD8+CD4-CCR7+CD45RA+. Both previously described methods and listed TCR primers were employed to make bulk TCR libraries. TCRdb ran MiXCR on the PCR reads and lists one entry per CDR3 protein. The data hold about 630,000 distinct CDR3 sequences, with about 25% observed a single time. Study-wide points: Identical barcode-sharing TCR molecules could lead to underestimated sizes for highly expanded clones.

Of note for this clonotype: Antigen unknown. This may arise from a read error, as a much more abundant clone is one base away. Likely a read error: the CDR3 ends without its conserved phenylalanine or tryptophan.

This receptor was obtained from a human donor in good health. Some libraries in this study had Jurkat cell RNA spiked in. The sample comprised naive CD8+ T cells from blood, with Jurkat cell RNA spiked in. The subset denotes: FACS-sorted CD8+CD4-CCR7+CD45RA+ naive T cells.

CDR3 in DNA: TGTGCCAGCAGCCACTTAGTGACAGCTAGCACAGATACGCAGTATATT. Amino acid sequence: CASSHLVTASTDTQYI. V usage is TRBV13 and J usage is TRBJ2-3, with TRBD1 as a possible D gene (5 bases). V dropped 5 bases and J dropped 0 bases, with 15 bases sitting between them. CDR3 length: 16 amino acids. The V gene's germline CDR1 is PRHDT and CDR2 FYEKMQ (reference sequence).